A single sample is the source of the 20 T cell receptor beta chains below, sequenced in a study of T cell responses to AZD1222 COVID-19 vaccine. Here immunoSEQ multiplex PCR was the method, and the copy in TCRdb shows in-frame clones only, minus some. The data contain roughly 80,000 clones, approximately 85% of them singletons. Specimen: peripheral blood, collected on day 0 of MenACWY control vaccination. These receptors came from an adult in good health.

This rearrangement joins TRBV7-9 to TRBJ2-1, with a tentative D call TRBD2 (5 bases). Germline assignment: CDR1 SEHNR and CDR2 FQNEAQ (reference sequence). The CDR3 spans 14 residues. Trimming shortened V by 3 bases and J by 1 base, and 7 bases separated the two germline ends. As DNA, the CDR3 is TGTGCCAGCAGCTTGGGCGGGTCCTACAATGAGCAGTTCTTC. Translating gives CASSLGGSYNEQFF.

The chain carries TRBV19 and TRBJ1-2; D gene unclear. Trimming left V 7 bases short and J 4 bases short, with 16 bases between. The CDR3 has 14 amino acids. Germline V lookup: CDR1 LNHDA, CDR2 SQIVND (reference sequence). CDR3 sequence (DNA): TGTGCCAGTAAGTGGCAGCCTGGCGCCTATGGCTACACCTTC. The encoded protein is CASKWQPGAYGYTF. The whole variable domain, remainder taken from reference TRBV19 and TRBJ1-2, is DGGITQSPKYLFRKEGQNVTLSCEQNLNHDAMYWYRQDPGQGLRLIYYSQIVNDFQKGDIAEGYSVSREKKESFPLTVTSAQKNPTAFYLCASKWQPGAYGYTFGSGTRLTVV.

The chain links TRBV15 to TRBJ1-3; a weak D match, TRBD1 (5 bases). CDR1 is LNHNV and CDR2 is YYDKDF in the germline V gene (reference sequence). Trimming shortened V by 1 base and J by 1 base, and 8 bases separated the two germline ends. The CDR3 is made up of 15 amino acids. CDR3 region: CATSRAGGSGNTIYF. As DNA, the CDR3 is TGTGCCACCAGCAGAGCGGGGGGGTCTGGAAACACCATATATTTT.

This chain connects TRBV7-2 to TRBJ2-2; maybe TRBD1 (6 bases). Trimming cost V 1 base and J 6 bases, with 12 bases left between them. This CDR3 has 15 residues. The germline V gene encodes CDR1 SGHTA and CDR2 FQGNSA. The CDR3 is CASSLDFRGPGELFF. CDR3 coding DNA: TGTGCCAGCAGCTTAGATTTCAGGGGCCCCGGGGAGCTGTTTTTT.

The rearrangement uses TRBV7-9 and TRBJ2-5; D is ambiguous. This CDR3 region has 14 residues. The V end was cut by 5 bases, the J end by 5 bases, with 15 bases between. CDR1 and CDR2 from the germline V gene are SEHNR and FQNEAQ (reference sequence). CDR3 sequence reads: CASSPDMSLETQYF. In nucleotides, the CDR3 is TGTGCCAGCAGCCCAGACATGAGTTTGGAGACCCAGTACTTC.

The V call is TRBV11-3, the J call TRBJ1-1; TRBD1 might be the D (6 bases). The ends were cut back, 5 bases at V and 3 bases at J, with 25 bases in the middle. Germline lookup yields CDR1 SGHNT and CDR2 YENEEA. The CDR3 sequence is 18 residues long. The CDR3 DNA is TGTGCCAGCAGCCCCCGTACGGGGGGCCGTGGGGTTTACACTGAAGCTTTCTTT. Encoded protein: CASSPRTGGRGVYTEAFF.

The chain joins TRBV7-9 to TRBJ1-2; tentatively, D is TRBD1 (6 bases). CDR1 is SEHNR, CDR2 FQNEAQ, per germline (reference sequence). The CDR3 has 14 residues. V was cut by 3 bases and J by 7 bases, with 15 bases left in between. The CDR3 here is CASSFPTTGAGYTF. CDR3 coding DNA: TGTGCCAGCAGCTTTCCTACGACAGGAGCTGGCTACACCTTC.

This chain's CDR3 is CASSQEAVGTDTQYF. CDR3 nucleotides: TGTGCCAGCAGCCAAGAGGCAGTTGGGACAGATACGCAGTATTTT. The chain is built from TRBV4-2 and TRBJ2-3; no firm D call. The CDR3 is made up of 15 amino acids. Germline loops: CDR1 LGHNA, CDR2 YNFKEQ. V was trimmed by 0 bases and J by 3 bases, leaving 10 bases between them.

The chain uses TRBV7-8 and TRBJ2-7; 9 bases agree with TRBD1. Germline loops: CDR1 SGHVS, CDR2 FQNEAQ. The CDR3 has 14 amino acids. V trimming: 8 bases; J trimming: 0 bases; junction bases outside the gene matches: 5. CDR3 region: CASAIQGASYEQYF. CDR3 bases: TGTGCCAGCGCCATACAGGGGGCCTCCTACGAGCAGTACTTC.

The V gene is TRBV3-1 (or the pseudogene TRBV3-2), the J gene TRBJ1-5; 8 nucleotides agree with TRBD1. The V segment lost 10 bases and the J segment 1 base; nucleotides outside the gene matches: 15. This CDR3 spans 17 amino acids. Germline V gene sequence: CDR1 LGHDT, CDR2 YNNKEL (reference sequence). In DNA form, the CDR3 reads TGTGCCACCGAGCGGAAGGGACAGGCTAGGAGCAATCAGCCCCAGCATTTT. As protein: CATERKGQARSNQPQHF.

The J gene is TRBJ1-4, the V gene TRBV19; tentatively, D is TRBD1 (5 bases). Germline lookup yields CDR1 LNHDA and CDR2 SQIVND (reference sequence). The CDR3 spans 16 residues. V dropped 5 bases and J dropped 8 bases, with 21 bases sitting between them. CDR3 amino acids: CASSLVTGAGEEKLFF. The CDR3 DNA is TGTGCCAGTAGTCTCGTAACAGGAGCCGGGGAAGAAAAACTGTTTTTT.

This chain joins TRBV6-6 and TRBJ1-3, with D possibly being TRBD1 (5 bases). V was pared by 0 bases and J by 2 bases, with 11 bases between. The CDR3 length is 16 residues. Per germline, CDR1 MNHNY and CDR2 SVGAGI (reference sequence). Here the CDR3 DNA reads TGTGCCAGCAGTTACTCACAGGTTCGGGCTGGAAACACCATATATTTT. This translates into CASSYSQVRAGNTIYF.

This clone was detected only once. The chain links TRBV2 to TRBJ1-2, with 10 bases fitting TRBD1. This CDR3 is built from 15 residues. With 4 bases clipped from V and 7 bases from J, the junction kept 9 bases outside the gene matches. Germline V gene lookup returns CDR1 SNHLY and CDR2 FYNNEI. Here the CDR3 reads CASSGTGGNLGGYTF. The CDR3 DNA reads TGTGCCAGCAGTGGGACAGGGGGAAATTTAGGTGGCTACACCTTC.

The V gene is TRBV4-3, the J gene TRBJ2-5, with a weak D call TRBD1 (6 bases). Germline values: CDR1 LGHNA, CDR2 YSLEER. The CDR3 is 14 residues long. V lost 1 base, J lost 2 bases, and 8 bases lay in between. The CDR3 coding sequence is TGCGCCAGCAGCCAAGGAGGGGGACAAGAGACCCAGTACTTC. As protein: CASSQGGGQETQYF.

The gene calls are TRBV2 and TRBJ1-2; a weak D match, TRBD1 (6 bases). This CDR3 comprises 13 residues. Germline V gene data show CDR1 as SNHLY and CDR2 as FYNNEI. Trimming removed 6 bases at V and 4 bases at J, with 12 bases between. In nucleotides, the CDR3 is TGTGCCAGCAGCTCCGGGGGGGCCTATGGCTACACCTTC. Its translation: CASSSGGAYGYTF. The full variable domain, completed using reference TRBV2 and TRBJ1-2, is EPEVTQTPSHQVTQMGQEVILRCVPISNHLYFYWYRQILGQKVEFLVSFYNNEISEKSEIFDDQFSVERPDGSNFTLKIRSTKLEDSAMYFCASSSGGAYGYTFGSGTRLTVV.

The chain joins TRBV9 to TRBJ2-3; no reliable D call. Per the germline V gene, CDR1 is SGDLS and CDR2 is YYNGEE. Trimming removed 2 bases from V and 0 bases from J, with 13 bases in between. The CDR3 spans 16 residues. The CDR3 protein is CASSVLAYSSTDTQYF. CDR3 bases: TGTGCCAGCAGCGTGTTAGCCTACTCTAGCACAGATACGCAGTATTTT.

The chain is built from TRBV5-1 and TRBJ2-3, with 11 bases fitting TRBD2. Germline V gene data show CDR1 as SGHRS and CDR2 as YFSETQ. The CDR3 loop spans 16 amino acids. The V and J ends lost 4 bases and 3 bases, in that order; junction bases with no gene match: 7. This chain's CDR3 is CASSVGPSGGTDTQYF. The CDR3 DNA is TGCGCCAGCAGCGTTGGGCCTAGCGGGGGGACAGATACGCAGTATTTT.

The chain combines TRBV10-3 with TRBJ1-6, with D possibly being TRBD1 (5 bases). This CDR3 has 14 residues. The germline V and J ends were trimmed by 6 bases and 7 bases, with 13 bases remaining between them. Per germline, CDR1 ENHRY and CDR2 SYGVKD. The CDR3 reads CAIRQAGTNSPLHF. CDR3 bases: TGTGCCATCAGGCAGGCGGGGACGAATTCACCCCTCCACTTT.

As to this clone: The junction departs from germline at one end; a sequencing error may be responsible. The J gene is TRBJ1-1, the V gene TRBV4-1; D not resolved. CDR1 is MGHRA and CDR2 is YSYEKL in the germline V gene. The CDR3 length is 14 residues. CDR3 region: CARSRHGENTEAFF. DNA for the CDR3: TGCGCCCGCAGCCGACACGGAGAGAACACTGAAGCTTTCTTT.

The sample holds one count of this clone. The chain uses TRBV7-2 and TRBJ1-2; D remains ambiguous. The germline V gene encodes CDR1 SGHTA and CDR2 FQGNSA. The CDR3 contains 13 residues. V was cut by 3 bases and J by 4 bases, with 9 bases left in between. The CDR3 DNA sequence: TGTGCCAGCAGCTTTCCAGTGGTCTATGGCTACACCTTC. This sequence encodes CASSFPVVYGYTF.